Below are 11 T cell receptor beta chains sequenced from a single sample in a study of blood T cells in healthy people across ages. Using a J-beta primer mix together with a sample-barcoded 5' primer, a second PCR was run for roughly 7 to 11 cycles. TCRdb used MiXCR to reprocess the 5' RACE reads, holding one entry per CDR3 protein. The sample includes 350,000 to 450,000 distinct CDR3 sequences, 45% to 60% of them seen just once. The material sequenced was blood. The source is a man aged 55 to 70 in good health.

As to this clonotype: Compared with germline, one end of the junction differs, possibly owing to a read error. The gene calls are TRBV27 and TRBJ1-2; TRBD1 aligns across 12 bases. The CDR3 has 15 amino acids. Germline loops: CDR1 MNHEY, CDR2 SMNVEV (reference sequence). The CDR3 is CASSGDRGRRRGCTF. In DNA form, the CDR3 reads TGTGCCAGCAGTGGGGACAGGGGGCGTCGGAGAGGCTGCACCTTC.

This chain uses TRBV20-1 with TRBJ2-1; D tentatively fits TRBD1 or TRBD2 (5 bases each). The CDR3 runs to 15 residues. Trimming pared 5 bases from V and 5 bases from J, leaving 19 bases between. Germline CDR1 and CDR2: DFQATT and SNEGSKA (reference sequence). For the CDR3, the DNA is TGCAGTGCTGGCGGAAGGGGAGAAGGTCACAATGAGCAGTTCTTC. This sequence encodes CSAGGRGEGHNEQFF.

The J gene is TRBJ2-5, the V gene TRBV25-1; D is unresolved. CDR1 is MGHDK, CDR2 SYGVNS, per germline. The CDR3 loop spans 13 amino acids. V dropped 1 base and J dropped 5 bases, with 8 bases sitting between them. The CDR3 coding sequence is TGTGCCAGCAGTGAATTCCCTGGGGAGACCCAGTACTTC. Protein: CASSEFPGETQYF.

The CDR3 loop reads CASSLFGTGDNSPLHF. DNA for the CDR3: TGTGCCAGCAGCTTATTTGGGACAGGGGATAATTCACCCCTCCACTTT. The chain links TRBV7-9 to TRBJ1-6; 10 bases map to TRBD1. There are 16 residues in the CDR3. Germline-derived CDR1 and CDR2 are SEHNR and FQNEAQ (reference sequence). The V and J ends lost 2 bases and 5 bases, in that order; junction bases with no gene match: 3.

The chain is built from TRBV29-1 and TRBJ2-7; D may match TRBD1 or TRBD2 (5 bases each). Per the germline V gene, CDR1 is SQVTM and CDR2 is ANQGSEA. V lost 6 bases and J 0 bases, leaving 15 bases between the germline ends. The CDR3 length is 14 residues. In nucleotides, the CDR3 is TGCAGCGTGGTCCGGGACCCTGGCTCCTACGAGCAGTACTTC. It yields the protein CSVVRDPGSYEQYF.

The gene calls are TRBV20-1 and TRBJ2-7; 11 bases line up with TRBD1. V lost 5 bases, J lost 3 bases, and 3 bases stayed unmatched. CDR1 is DFQATT, CDR2 SNEGSKA, per germline (reference sequence). CDR3 length: 13 residues. The DNA of the CDR3 is TGCAGTGCTGAGGACAGGGGGCTCTACGAGCAGTACTTC. Translating it yields CSAEDRGLYEQYF.

The J gene is TRBJ2-5, the V gene TRBV20-1; maybe TRBD1 (6 bases). The germline gives CDR1 DFQATT, CDR2 SNEGSKA (reference sequence). The V end was cut by 5 bases, the J end by 11 bases, with 21 bases between. The CDR3 contains 13 residues. CDR3 amino acids: CSAFQGTMEEQYF. CDR3 nucleotide sequence: TGCAGTGCTTTTCAGGGGACGATGGAAGAGCAGTACTTC.

Only a few counts were recorded for this clonotype. V usage is TRBV10-3 and J usage is TRBJ2-7, with TRBD1 identical over 12 bases. The germline V gene encodes CDR1 ENHRY and CDR2 SYGVKD. There are 13 residues in the CDR3. After removal of 6 bases from V and 6 bases from J, the junction contained 3 bases not matched to a gene. The CDR3 is CAIRGQGAGEQYF. CDR3 in DNA: TGTGCCATCAGGGGACAGGGGGCGGGCGAGCAGTACTTC.

This sequence joins TRBV2 and TRBJ2-1; D may be TRBD2 (6 bases). The CDR3 sequence is 12 residues long. Per germline, CDR1 SNHLY and CDR2 FYNNEI. Trimming took 6 bases from V and 9 from J, leaving 12 bases between them. CDR3 DNA: TGTGCCAGCAGGACTAGTGGGGGTGAGCAGTTCTTC. This encodes CASRTSGGEQFF.

CDR3 loop: CASSRQGVDEQYF. CDR3 nucleotide sequence: TGTGCCAGCAGCCGACAGGGGGTCGACGAGCAGTACTTC. The gene calls are TRBV7-2 and TRBJ2-4, with 9 bases that match TRBD1. The DNA end is more similar to TRBJ2-7, so the J call may be wrong. The CDR3 sequence is 13 residues long. Germline V CDR1 and CDR2: SGHTA, FQGNSA.

This chain uses TRBV7-2 with TRBJ2-4, with TRBD1 matching over 8 bases. The end of the DNA fits TRBJ2-7 better, so the J call may be wrong. The CDR3 has 15 amino acids. Germline V gives CDR1 SGHTA, CDR2 FQGNSA. This chain's CDR3 is CASSLEQGDPYEQYF. The CDR3, as DNA: TGTGCCAGCAGCTTAGAACAGGGGGACCCATACGAGCAGTACTTC.